This record covers a single T cell receptor (beta chain). Data came from immunoSEQ multiplex PCR; TCRdb stores just in-frame clones and leaves some out. The sample holds about 40,000 clones; approximately 88% are singletons and the top ten take approximately 23%. This record comes from a study of OX40 agonist ivuxolimab in advanced cancers. This CDR3 region has 15 residues. Germline CDR1 is WSHSY and CDR2 is SAAADI. Trimming at V came to 6 bases and at J to 0 bases, leaving 8 bases not matched to a gene. The specimen comprised CD4+ or CD8+ T cells sorted from blood, sampled in a trial of the OX40 agonist ivuxolimab. The clonotype was recovered from an adult with an advanced solid tumor such as melanoma, head and neck, liver or kidney cancer. The chain is built from TRBV10-2 and TRBJ2-7, with TRBD1 matching 7 bases. The CDR3 loop reads CASRTATGLSYEQYF. In DNA form, the CDR3 reads TGCGCCAGCAGGACCGCGACAGGGCTCTCCTACGAGCAGTACTTC.